The 8 T cell receptor beta chains listed next were all sequenced from one sample in a study of tissue T cells after allogeneic stem cell transplantation. The protocol was immunoSEQ multiplex PCR, while the TCRdb copy is restricted to in-frame clones and leaves out a portion. The sample holds 45,000 to 50,000 clones, less than 75% seen once. The specimen was sorted cells pooled from one or two spleens. Receptors originate from a pool of C57BL/6 mice in good health.

Concerning this clone: Mouse names are used for the genes. Coverage ceases 1 residue before the CDR3 finishes, and the germline J gene fills in the end. The V gene is TRBV31, the J gene TRBJ1-3, with D unclear. Germline values: CDR1 GKSSPN, CDR2 SITVG. The CDR3 spans 14 residues. Trimming cost V 0 bases and J 0 bases, with 6 bases left between them. CDR3 sequence reads: CAWSLEISGNTLYF. The part of the CDR3 DNA that was read is TGTGCCTGGAGTCTAGAGATTTCTGGAAATACGCTCTAT.

A note on this clone: Gene names denote mouse genes. Read data end 1 residue before the CDR3 end; the end is taken from the germline J gene. The chain uses TRBV3 and TRBJ2-4; tentative D call: TRBD2 (5 bases). The CDR3 is 15 amino acids. Looked up from germline, CDR1 is SNHLY and CDR2 is FYNGKV (reference sequence). The V end lost 4 bases, the J end lost 0 bases, and 11 bases lay between the germline ends. The CDR3 reads CASSSGLGSQNTLYF. The CDR3 bases that were read are TGTGCCAGCAGCTCAGGACTAGGGAGTCAAAACACCTTGTAC.

On this clone itself: Gene labels here are mouse ones. The read finishes 1 residue shy of the CDR3 end, and the germline J gene is used to complete it. This chain joins TRBV16 and TRBJ1-3; D unresolved. CDR3 length equals 13 residues. V lost 5 bases to trimming and J lost 0 bases, with 5 bases between them. Germline CDR1 and CDR2: SGHSA and FRNQAP. The CDR3 sequence: CASSRPSGNTLYF. Partial CDR3 DNA: TGTGCAAGCAGCCGGCCTTCTGGAAATACGCTCTAT.

In regard to this clone: Genes and germline are mouse. The DNA ends 1 residue before the CDR3 does, and the rest of the CDR3 is filled in from the germline J gene. The chain has TRBV31 and TRBJ2-5, with D unresolved. Per germline, CDR1 GKSSPN and CDR2 SITVG. Trimming removed 4 bases from V and 2 bases from J, with 7 bases in between. The length of the CDR3 is 12 residues. The CDR3 loop reads CAWMRVQDTQYF. CDR3 DNA, as far as it was read: TGTGCCTGGATGCGGGTCCAAGACACCCAGTAC.

About this clone itself: Mouse germline and gene names are used. From the germline J gene comes the end of the CDR3, since the read stops 1 residue before it. This sequence joins TRBV13-1 and TRBJ1-2, with D possibly being TRBD1 (6 bases). The germline V gene encodes CDR1 NSHNY and CDR2 SYGAGN. This CDR3 has 14 amino acids. V lost 3 bases and J 0 bases, leaving 9 bases between the germline ends. The CDR3 here is CASSGGTPNSDYTF. The CDR3 bases that were read are TGTGCCAGCAGTGGCGGGACACCAAACTCCGACTACACC.

To note about this clone: The genes are named according to mouse. The read falls 1 residue short of the CDR3 end, and the missing part is taken from the germline J gene. V usage is TRBV29 and J usage is TRBJ1-2, with D possibly matching TRBD1 (6 bases). This CDR3 is built from 12 residues. The ends were cut back, 8 bases at V and 0 bases at J, with 7 bases in the middle. Germline CDR1 MSHET, CDR2 SYDVDS. The CDR3 bases that were read are TGTGCTAGCCGGGACACAAACTCCGACTACACC. It yields the protein CASRDTNSDYT. The entire CDR3 reads CASRDTNSDYTF.

Remarks on this clone: The gene names here belong to mouse. The read comes to an end 1 residue before the CDR3 does, leaving the germline J gene to fill in the end. This rearrangement joins TRBV2 to TRBJ1-2; 9 nucleotides match TRBD1. Germline CDR1 LGHNA, CDR2 YSYQKL. The CDR3 has 15 amino acids. Losses at the gene ends were 2 bases for V and 2 bases for J; bases not matched to a gene: 3. The sequenced CDR3 bases are TGTGCCAGCAGCCAACCCGGGACAGGGAACTCCGACTACACC. Translating it yields CASSQPGTGNSDYT. The CDR3, in full, reads CASSQPGTGNSDYTF.

Details on this clone: Gene names and germline refer to mouse. The read is 1 residue too short to cover the CDR3 end, so that end is filled in from the germline J gene. V and J are TRBV15 and TRBJ2-3, with 10 bases identical to TRBD2. Trimming cost V 2 bases and J 0 bases; bases outside gene matches: 5. The CDR3 has 17 residues. Germline V gives CDR1 SGHND, CDR2 FRSKSL. The CDR3: CASSLPWTGGSAETLYF. Partial CDR3 DNA: TGTGCCAGCAGTTTACCCTGGACTGGGGGTAGTGCAGAAACGCTGTAT. Combining the CDR3 with reference TRBV15 and TRBJ2-3 gives the whole variable domain DAGVTQTPRHEVAEKGQTIILKCEPVSGHNDLFWYRQTKIQGLELLSYFRSKSLMEDGGAFKDRFKAEMLNSSFSTLKIQPTEPKDSAVYLCASSLPWTGGSAETLYFGSGTRLTVL.